The 18 T cell receptor beta chains listed next were all sequenced from one sample in a study of cytomegalovirus exposure and HLA in healthy donors. PCR was performed using 60 Vbeta and 13 Jbeta primers. The data were produced by immunoSEQ multiplex PCR, yet TCRdb's version contains in-frame clones alone and is incomplete. The table has over 95,000 clones, about 70% seen once. Specimen: PBMCs. The source of these receptors is a woman between 40 and 55 years old in good health and CMV-seropositive.

This clone was seen more than once but under ten times. The rearrangement joins TRBV7-8 to TRBJ1-6; 9 positions agree with TRBD1. CDR1 and CDR2 (germline): SGHVS, FQNEAQ. The CDR3 sequence is 13 residues long. Germline trimming cut 7 bases from V and 9 bases from J; bases unmatched to any gene: 4. CDR3: CASTGQGLSPLHF. The DNA for the CDR3 is TGTGCCAGCACGGGACAGGGTCTTTCACCCCTCCACTTT.

The chain uses TRBV5-1 and TRBJ2-1; D might be TRBD1 (5 bases). This CDR3 is built from 14 residues. The germline V gene has CDR1 SGHRS and CDR2 YFSETQ. The V end was cut by 4 bases, the J end by 6 bases, with 14 bases between. This CDR3 is CASSLVDRSNEQFF. In nucleotides, the CDR3 is TGCGCCAGCAGCCTTGTTGACAGATCCAATGAGCAGTTCTTC.

This sequence joins TRBV10-3 and TRBJ2-7; D gene uncertain. This CDR3 is built from 11 residues. Trimming shortened V by 11 bases and J by 0 bases, and 8 bases separated the two germline ends. The V gene's germline CDR1 is ENHRY and CDR2 SYGVKD. CDR3 sequence reads: CAHGASYEQYF. The CDR3 DNA reads TGTGCCCACGGTGCCTCCTACGAGCAGTACTTC.

The CDR3 loop is CATNMPGVYTF. As DNA, the CDR3 is TGTGCCACCAACATGCCGGGGGTTTACACCTTC. The chain links TRBV2 to TRBJ1-2; tentatively, D is TRBD1 (5 bases). The CDR3 spans 11 residues. Trimming shortened V by 10 bases and J by 11 bases, and 17 bases separated the two germline ends. From germline, CDR1 is SNHLY and CDR2 FYNNEI. Supplemented by reference TRBV2 and TRBJ1-2, the full variable domain reads EPEVTQTPSHQVTQMGQEVILRCVPISNHLYFYWYRQILGQKVEFLVSFYNNEISEKSEIFDDQFSVERPDGSNFTLKIRSTKLEDSAMYFCATNMPGVYTFGSGTRLTVV.

V and J are TRBV6-1 and TRBJ1-1, with D possibly TRBD1 on 6 matching bases. Trimming took 6 bases from V and 4 from J, leaving 18 bases between them. The length of the CDR3 is 15 residues. The germline V gene has CDR1 MNHNS and CDR2 SASEGT. DNA for the CDR3: TGTGCCAGCAGAATAGGGACAACACTAGGCACTGAAGCTTTCTTT. This gives the protein CASRIGTTLGTEAFF.

The chain has TRBV7-6 and TRBJ1-1; D remains ambiguous. Germline lookup yields CDR1 SGHVS and CDR2 FNYEAQ. CDR3 length: 16 residues. V was trimmed by 2 bases and J by 1 base, leaving 14 bases between them. CDR3 region: CASSLLVNIQNTEAFF. The CDR3 DNA reads TGTGCCAGCAGCTTATTAGTCAATATTCAGAACACTGAAGCTTTCTTT. The whole variable domain, filled in from reference TRBV7-6 and TRBJ1-1, reads GAGVSQSPRYKVTKRGQDVALRCDPISGHVSLYWYRQALGQGPEFLTYFNYEAQQDKSGLPNDRFSAERPEGSISTLTIQRTEQRDSAMYRCASSLLVNIQNTEAFFGQGTRLTVV.

This clone appeared a single time. In the same sample, other DNA sequences code for this CDR3. The chain joins TRBV6-1 to TRBJ1-1, with a tentative D call TRBD1 (5 bases). The CDR3 sequence is 12 residues long. Germline-derived CDR1 and CDR2 are MNHNS and SASEGT. V was cut by 4 bases and J by 5 bases, with 8 bases left in between. This chain's CDR3 is CASSAQGTEAFF. The CDR3 coding sequence is TGTGCCAGCAGTGCCCAGGGTACTGAAGCTTTCTTT.

This clone was counted a few times. The CDR3 here is CASGGAVMNTEAFF. The CDR3 coding sequence is TGTGCCAGCGGGGGGGCAGTCATGAACACTGAAGCTTTCTTT. The chain is built from TRBV2 and TRBJ1-1, with a possible D match to TRBD1 (6 bases). With 8 bases removed from V and 0 bases from J, the gap between germline ends came to 13 bases. The CDR3 loop spans 14 amino acids. Germline V lookup: CDR1 SNHLY, CDR2 FYNNEI.

The chain carries TRBV29-1 and TRBJ1-2, with 7 nucleotides matching TRBD1. V shed 7 bases and J 3 bases; nucleotides not matched to a gene: 8. Germline V lookup: CDR1 SQVTM, CDR2 ANQGSEA. The CDR3 has 13 residues. DNA for the CDR3: TGCAGCGGTAGACAGGGAGTTGACTATGGCTACACCTTC. Protein product: CSGRQGVDYGYTF.

The gene calls are TRBV2 and TRBJ2-3; the D is unclear. The CDR3 length is 14 residues. With 3 bases removed from V and 2 bases from J, the gap between germline ends came to 9 bases. Germline CDR1 and CDR2: SNHLY and FYNNEI. The CDR3 spells CASSDRENTDTQYF. For the CDR3, the DNA is TGTGCCAGCAGTGATAGAGAGAACACAGATACGCAGTATTTT.

This chain uses TRBV29-1 with TRBJ2-3; D gene unclear. Trimming shortened V by 6 bases and J by 0 bases, and 13 bases separated the two germline ends. Germline CDR1 reads SQVTM; CDR2 reads ANQGSEA. This CDR3 contains 14 residues. The CDR3 DNA sequence: TGCAGCGTCTATTACTTAACTAGCACAGATACGCAGTATTTT. It specifies CSVYYLTSTDTQYF.

This chain connects TRBV11-2 to TRBJ1-6; D may be TRBD1 (5 bases). Germline lookup yields CDR1 SGHAT and CDR2 FQNNGV. This CDR3 has 16 residues. The V and J ends lost 4 bases and 7 bases respectively, with 17 bases between them. The CDR3 DNA is TGTGCCAGCAGCTCCCGTCGGGGGTACGGGAATTCACCCCTCCACTTT. Its translation is CASSSRRGYGNSPLHF.

The J gene is TRBJ2-7, the V gene TRBV2, with 8 bases that match TRBD2. Unmatched junction bases numbered 15, after V lost 11 bases and J lost 6 bases. The CDR3 sequence is 14 residues long. Germline V gene lookup returns CDR1 SNHLY and CDR2 FYNNEI. In DNA form, the CDR3 reads TGTGCCGCCAGATTCCGGGGGGGGGCCGGCGAGCAGTACTTC. The encoded protein is CAARFRGGAGEQYF.

The chain is built from TRBV7-8 and TRBJ2-7; 7 bases match TRBD2. The CDR3 contains 12 residues. Per the germline V gene, CDR1 is SGHVS and CDR2 is FQNEAQ. Trimming took 5 bases from V and 4 from J; bases not matched to a gene: 2. CDR3: CASSPSGYEQYF. The CDR3 coding sequence is TGTGCCAGCAGCCCTAGCGGTTACGAGCAGTACTTC. Full variable domain (rest looked up from reference TRBV7-8 and TRBJ2-7): GAGVSQSPRYKVAKRGQDVALRCDPISGHVSLFWYQQALGQGPEFLTYFQNEAQLDKSGLPSDRFFAERPEGSVSTLKIQRTQQEDSAVYLCASSPSGYEQYFGPGTRLTVT.

This clone was seen a handful of times. The chain is built from TRBV5-1 and TRBJ2-5; a weak D match, TRBD2 (6 bases). This CDR3 has 16 amino acids. CDR1 and CDR2 (germline): SGHRS, YFSETQ. V was clipped by 0 bases and J by 2 bases, with 14 bases between them. Written as DNA, the CDR3 is TGCGCCAGCAGCTTGGTGTTAGCGGCCGAACAAGAGACCCAGTACTTC. Amino acids: CASSLVLAAEQETQYF.

J is TRBJ1-4 and V is TRBV7-9; the D gene is possibly TRBD1 (5 bases). The germline gives CDR1 SEHNR, CDR2 FQNEAQ (reference sequence). CDR3 length: 16 amino acids. Trimming removed 5 bases at V and 7 bases at J, with 20 bases between. CDR3 in amino acids: CASSRRLAGLAEKLFF. DNA of the CDR3: TGTGCCAGCAGCCGAAGACTAGCGGGGCTCGCTGAAAAACTGTTTTTT.

CDR3 sequence: CASSMDRINSPLHF. As DNA, the CDR3 is TGTGCCAGTAGTATGGACAGAATAAATTCACCCCTCCACTTT. The chain uses TRBV19 and TRBJ1-6; D may be TRBD1 (6 bases). CDR3 length: 14 residues. V lost 3 bases and J lost 7, with 10 bases in between. Germline CDR1 is LNHDA and CDR2 is SQIVND (reference sequence). Variable domain in full (rest from reference TRBV19 and TRBJ1-6): DGGITQSPKYLFRKEGQNVTLSCEQNLNHDAMYWYRQDPGQGLRLIYYSQIVNDFQKGDIAEGYSVSREKKESFPLTVTSAQKNPTAFYLCASSMDRINSPLHFGNGTRLTVT.

This clone was seen a few times. The chain employs TRBV6-5 and TRBJ2-3, with 7 bases lining up with TRBD2. Germline V CDR1 and CDR2: MNHEY, SVGAGI. The CDR3 contains 15 residues. V was pared by 2 bases and J by 2 bases, with 4 bases of the junction left unmatched. CDR3 nucleotides: TGTGCCAGCAGTTACGGGGACTACACCACAGATACGCAGTATTTT. Protein product: CASSYGDYTTDTQYF.